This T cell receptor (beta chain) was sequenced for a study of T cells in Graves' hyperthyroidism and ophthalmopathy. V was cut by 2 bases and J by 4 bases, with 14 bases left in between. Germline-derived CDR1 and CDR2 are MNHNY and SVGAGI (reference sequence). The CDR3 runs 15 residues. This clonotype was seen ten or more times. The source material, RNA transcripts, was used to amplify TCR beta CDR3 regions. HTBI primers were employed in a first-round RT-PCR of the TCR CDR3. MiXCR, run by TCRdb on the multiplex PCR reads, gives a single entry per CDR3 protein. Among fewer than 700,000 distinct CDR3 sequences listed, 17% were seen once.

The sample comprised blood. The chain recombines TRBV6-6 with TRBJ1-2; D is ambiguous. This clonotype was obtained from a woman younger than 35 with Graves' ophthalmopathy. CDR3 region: CASSYRRLTGYGYTF. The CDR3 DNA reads TGTGCCAGCAGTTACCGCCGGTTAACCGGCTATGGCTACACCTTC.